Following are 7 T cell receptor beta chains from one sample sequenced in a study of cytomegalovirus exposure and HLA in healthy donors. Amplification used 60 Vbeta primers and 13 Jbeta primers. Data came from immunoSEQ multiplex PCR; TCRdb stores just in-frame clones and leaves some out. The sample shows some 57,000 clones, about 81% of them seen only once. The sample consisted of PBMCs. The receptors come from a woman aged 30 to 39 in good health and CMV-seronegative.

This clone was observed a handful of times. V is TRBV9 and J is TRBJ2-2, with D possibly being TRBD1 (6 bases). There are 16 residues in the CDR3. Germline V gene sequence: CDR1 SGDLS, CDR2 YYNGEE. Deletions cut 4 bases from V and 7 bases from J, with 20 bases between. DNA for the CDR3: TGTGCCAGCAGCCCACGACCGACAGGTCTTGGCGGGGAGCTGTTTTTT. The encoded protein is CASSPRPTGLGGELFF.

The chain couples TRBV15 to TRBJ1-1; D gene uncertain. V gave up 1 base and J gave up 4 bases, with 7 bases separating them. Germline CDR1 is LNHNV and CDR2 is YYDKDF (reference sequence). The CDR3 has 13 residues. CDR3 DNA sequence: TGTGCCACCAGCAGAGTAAGGAGCACTGAAGCTTTCTTT. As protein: CATSRVRSTEAFF.

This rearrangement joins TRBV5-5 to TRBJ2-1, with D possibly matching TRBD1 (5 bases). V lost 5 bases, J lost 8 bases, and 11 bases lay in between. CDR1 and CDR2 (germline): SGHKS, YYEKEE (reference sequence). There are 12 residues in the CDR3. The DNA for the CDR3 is TGTGCCAGCAGTTCCAGGGAAGATGAGCAGTTCTTC. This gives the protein CASSSREDEQFF. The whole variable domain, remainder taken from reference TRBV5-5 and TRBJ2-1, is DAGVTQSPTHLIKTRGQQVTLRCSPISGHKSVSWYQQVLGQGPQFIFQYYEKEERGRGNFPDRFSARQFPNYSSELNVNALLLGDSALYLCASSSREDEQFFGPGTRLTVL.

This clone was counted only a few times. CDR3 sequence (DNA): TGTGCCAGCAGCTTAGAGGGGACTAGCGGGGAAGGGCGCGAGCAGTACTTC. Its protein product is CASSLEGTSGEGREQYF. This chain joins TRBV7-9 and TRBJ2-7; 13 positions match TRBD2. This CDR3 is built from 17 residues. V shed 1 base, J shed 6 bases, and the junction held 9 bases outside the gene matches. CDR1 is SEHNR, CDR2 FQNEAQ, per germline (reference sequence).

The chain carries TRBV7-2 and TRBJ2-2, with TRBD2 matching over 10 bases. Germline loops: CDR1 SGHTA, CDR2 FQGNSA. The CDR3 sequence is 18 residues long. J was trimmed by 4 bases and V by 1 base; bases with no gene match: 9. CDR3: CASSLVRGSGRTTGELFF. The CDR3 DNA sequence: TGTGCCAGCAGCTTAGTGAGAGGTAGCGGGAGGACCACCGGGGAGCTGTTTTTT.

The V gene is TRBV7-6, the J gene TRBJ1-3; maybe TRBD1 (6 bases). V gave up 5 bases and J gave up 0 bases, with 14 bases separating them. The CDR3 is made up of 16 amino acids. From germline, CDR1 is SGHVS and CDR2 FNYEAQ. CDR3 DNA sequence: TGTGCCAGCAGCCAACCCGAGACAGGCTCTGGAAACACCATATATTTT. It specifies CASSQPETGSGNTIYF.

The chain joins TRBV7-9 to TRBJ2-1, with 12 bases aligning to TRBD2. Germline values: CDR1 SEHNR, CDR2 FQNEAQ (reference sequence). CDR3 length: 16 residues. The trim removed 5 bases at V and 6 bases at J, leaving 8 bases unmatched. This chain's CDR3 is CASSAQTSGSINEQFF. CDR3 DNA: TGTGCCAGCAGCGCCCAGACTAGCGGGAGCATCAATGAGCAGTTCTTC.